These 5 T cell receptor beta chains originate from one sample sequenced in a study of T cell repertoires in cytomegalovirus infection. TCRdb used MiXCR to reprocess the reads, holding one entry per CDR3 protein. The table lists about 310,000 distinct CDR3 sequences, around a quarter of them singletons. No cognate antigen is known for these TCRs. The specimen was cultured PBMCs, collected from culture after CMV antigen stimulation. The receptors come from a human donor in good health (CMV status not recorded). Some clones in this sample may be carry-over from other donors' samples.

This clonotype was detected many times. The rearrangement uses TRBV7-2 and TRBJ2-4; TRBD1 matches 8 bases. The germline CDR1 and CDR2 sequences are SGHTA and FQGNSA. V was pared by 2 bases and J by 6 bases, with 15 bases of the junction left unmatched. The CDR3 spans 18 residues. The CDR3 region has the DNA TGTGCCAGCAGCTTACTCGGATGGACAGGGAGTCCCGGAAACATTCAGTACTTC. It codes for CASSLLGWTGSPGNIQYF.

The chain links TRBV5-8 to TRBJ1-5, with D tentatively TRBD1 (6 bases). Germline CDR1 and CDR2: SGHTS and YDEGEE. V was trimmed by 0 bases and J by 0 bases, leaving 10 bases between them. The CDR3 totals 16 residues. In DNA, the CDR3 is TGTGCCAGCAGCTTGGAAAGGACAGATAGCAATCAGCCCCAGCATTTT. This gives the protein CASSLERTDSNQPQHF.

This clonotype was detected ten times or more. The chain combines TRBV2 with TRBJ2-1; 8 nucleotides align to TRBD2. CDR3 length equals 13 residues. Germline V CDR1 and CDR2: SNHLY, FYNNEI. The ends lost 6 bases at V and 13 bases at J; junction bases unmatched: 11. The CDR3 sequence is CASSGTRVSGQFF. In nucleotides, the CDR3 is TGTGCCAGCAGCGGGACTAGGGTTTCGGGACAGTTCTTC.

In this sample, this clonotype turned up a few times. The chain combines TRBV6-2 or TRBV6-3 with TRBJ2-1, with TRBD2 matching over 15 bases. Germline lookup yields CDR1 MNHEY and CDR2 SVGEGT. V trimming: 11 bases; J trimming: 8 bases; junction bases outside the gene matches: 4. The CDR3 has 13 residues. CDR3: CASRTSGRDEQFF. The CDR3, as DNA: TGTGCCTCTCGGACTAGCGGGAGGGATGAGCAGTTCTTC.

This clonotype was counted between two and nine times. The chain has TRBV10-3 and TRBJ2-1; D is unclear. Trimming pared 3 bases from V and 4 bases from J, leaving 16 bases between. Per germline, CDR1 ENHRY and CDR2 SYGVKD. The CDR3 extends over 16 amino acids. CDR3 sequence reads: CAISDYSWRRYNEQFF. DNA of the CDR3: TGTGCCATCAGTGATTATTCTTGGCGAAGATACAATGAGCAGTTCTTC.